These 27 T cell receptor beta chains were sequenced from one sample in a study of blood T cell repertoires in COVID-19. Libraries were prepared by immunoSEQ multiplex PCR; TCRdb keeps only in-frame clonotypes and omits some of them. The table has more than 80,000 clones, about 80% seen once. Sequenced: peripheral blood. The receptors were gathered from a woman aged 70-85 years with acute or convalescent COVID-19.

In DNA form, the CDR3 reads TGTGCCAGCCGACAGGCGCCTAGCACAGATACGCAGTATTTT. Translated, it gives CASRQAPSTDTQYF. The rearrangement links TRBV19 to TRBJ2-3, with a tentative D call TRBD1 (6 bases). This CDR3 is 14 amino acids long. Germline values: CDR1 LNHDA, CDR2 SQIVND (reference sequence). V lost 9 bases to trimming and J lost 0 bases, with 13 bases between them.

This clone has a single count. The chain links TRBV28 to TRBJ1-5, with no clear D. Trimming left V 6 bases short and J 3 bases short, with 6 bases between. Germline CDR1 is MDHEN and CDR2 is SYDVKM. This CDR3 is 12 amino acids long. The CDR3 nucleotides are TGTGCCAGCAGGGAGACCAATCAGCCCCAGCATTTT. It codes for CASRETNQPQHF.

V is TRBV6-5 and J is TRBJ2-7; 8 bases match TRBD1. The germline CDR1 and CDR2 sequences are MNHEY and SVGAGI. V lost 8 bases, J lost 5 bases, and 14 bases stayed unmatched. This CDR3 spans 15 amino acids. The CDR3 is CASADRARAFDEQYF. The DNA of the CDR3 is TGTGCCAGCGCGGACAGGGCAAGGGCATTTGACGAGCAGTACTTC.

The chain carries TRBV19 and TRBJ2-3; D remains ambiguous. The CDR3 runs 15 residues. Between the trimmed V and J ends, which lost 4 bases and 0 bases, there was a span of 11 bases. Germline V CDR1 and CDR2: LNHDA, SQIVND (reference sequence). CDR3 protein: CASSTFLGSTDTQYF. The CDR3 region has the DNA TGTGCCAGTAGTACTTTCCTGGGCAGCACAGATACGCAGTATTTT.

This chain uses TRBV6-1 with TRBJ1-2; the D gene is possibly TRBD1 (6 bases). The V end was cut by 2 bases, the J end by 7 bases, with 11 bases between. The CDR3 covers 13 residues. Germline loops: CDR1 MNHNS, CDR2 SASEGT. The CDR3 coding sequence is TGTGCCAGCAGTGAATCGGACAGCATTGGCTACACCTTC. Amino acids: CASSESDSIGYTF.

J is TRBJ1-1 and V is TRBV3-1 (or the pseudogene TRBV3-2); a possible D gene is TRBD1 (6 bases). Germline lookup yields CDR1 LGHDT and CDR2 YNNKEL (reference sequence). V lost 0 bases to trimming and J lost 10 bases, with 9 bases between them. This CDR3 spans 12 amino acids. The CDR3 sequence: CASSQEGAGAFF. CDR3 in DNA: TGTGCCAGCAGCCAAGAGGGGGCTGGAGCTTTCTTT.

The chain combines TRBV5-1 with TRBJ1-2; TRBD1 matches at 8 bases. The CDR3 sequence is 14 residues long. The V gene's germline CDR1 is SGHRS and CDR2 YFSETQ. The trim removed 4 bases at V and 4 bases at J, leaving 6 bases unmatched. The CDR3 nucleotides read TGCGCCAGCAGCCCGGGTGACAGGGGCTATGGCTACACCTTC. This encodes CASSPGDRGYGYTF.

The rearrangement links TRBV6-5 to TRBJ1-2, with TRBD1 as a possible D gene (5 bases). CDR3 length equals 14 residues. Germline V gives CDR1 MNHEY, CDR2 SVGAGI. V shed 6 bases and J shed 8 bases, with 19 bases lying between them. The CDR3 sequence: CASSHKGTTRGYTF. The CDR3 nucleotides are TGTGCCAGCAGCCATAAGGGGACTACTCGAGGCTACACCTTC.

The chain joins TRBV6-1 to TRBJ1-3; D call uncertain. CDR1 is MNHNS, CDR2 SASEGT, per germline. Trimming removed 0 bases at V and 0 bases at J, with 9 bases between. CDR3 size: 16 residues. CDR3 bases: TGTGCCAGCAGTGAAGCGCCGACAAACTCTGGAAACACCATATATTTT. This encodes CASSEAPTNSGNTIYF.

The chain is built from TRBV14 and TRBJ2-7; 10 bases match TRBD2. Germline trimming cut 5 bases from V and 3 bases from J; bases unmatched to any gene: 7. This CDR3 has 15 residues. From germline, CDR1 is SGHDN and CDR2 FVKESK. Here the CDR3 reads CASSKAGGLSYEQYF. For the CDR3, the DNA is TGTGCCAGCAGCAAAGCGGGGGGGCTTAGCTACGAGCAGTACTTC.

This clone was seen a few times. The chain uses TRBV5-1 and TRBJ2-3, with a possible D match to TRBD1 (5 bases). The CDR3 has 13 residues. The V and J ends lost 0 bases and 3 bases respectively, with 5 bases between them. Germline CDR1 reads SGHRS; CDR2 reads YFSETQ. The CDR3 DNA reads TGCGCCAGCAGCTTGGAGGGGACAGATACGCAGTATTTT. As protein: CASSLEGTDTQYF.

The V and J genes are TRBV10-2 and TRBJ1-5, with D tentatively TRBD1 (5 bases). The V end lost 5 bases, the J end lost 3 bases, and 11 bases lay between the germline ends. CDR3 size: 14 residues. Germline CDR1 WSHSY, CDR2 SAAADI. Here the CDR3 DNA reads TGCGCCAGCAGTACGACAGAGTCCAATCAGCCCCAGCATTTT. This sequence encodes CASSTTESNQPQHF.

The gene calls are TRBV6-6 and TRBJ2-5; tentatively, D is TRBD1 (5 bases). The CDR3 totals 14 residues. V was pared by 7 bases and J by 5 bases, with 17 bases between. Germline loops: CDR1 MNHNY, CDR2 SVGAGI (reference sequence). CDR3 coding DNA: TGTGCCAGCACTAGTTCAGGGATTCGGGAGACCCAGTACTTC. It specifies CASTSSGIRETQYF.

A single count supports this clone. V and J are TRBV19 and TRBJ2-1; TRBD2 agrees at 16 bases. In germline, CDR1 is LNHDA, CDR2 SQIVND (reference sequence). The CDR3 loop spans 20 amino acids. V gave up 4 bases and J gave up 10 bases; unmatched junction bases: 19. The CDR3 DNA is TGTGCCAGTAGTAGATTTCTAACATCCGGGACTAGCGGGGGGGCGTCGGAGCAGTTCTTC. It encodes CASSRFLTSGTSGGASEQFF.

The gene calls are TRBV29-1 and TRBJ1-1; TRBD1 is a possible D gene (6 bases). V lost 0 bases to trimming and J lost 6 bases, with 11 bases between them. The CDR3 length is 13 residues. Per the germline V gene, CDR1 is SQVTM and CDR2 is ANQGSEA. DNA of the CDR3: TGCAGCGTTGAAGAAACATCAGGGGCTGAAGCTTTCTTT. Protein: CSVEETSGAEAFF.

This sequence joins TRBV5-1 and TRBJ2-2; D is perhaps TRBD1 (5 bases). Germline CDR1 and CDR2: SGHRS and YFSETQ. The length of the CDR3 is 14 residues. The V end was cut by 0 bases, the J end by 5 bases, with 8 bases between. CDR3 region: CASSLGQPTGELFF. The CDR3 DNA reads as TGCGCCAGCAGCTTGGGACAGCCGACCGGGGAGCTGTTTTTT.

In the case of this clone: Different DNA sequences within this sample yield the same CDR3. The chain links TRBV5-5 to TRBJ1-5; 10 nucleotides align to TRBD1. The CDR3 is made up of 15 amino acids. The V gene's germline CDR1 is SGHKS and CDR2 YYEKEE (reference sequence). J lost 4 bases, V lost 3 bases, and 4 bases had no gene match. The CDR3 reads CASSSGTGDNQPQHF. DNA for the CDR3: TGTGCCAGCAGCTCGGGGACAGGGGATAATCAGCCCCAGCATTTT.

This chain uses TRBV5-1 with TRBJ1-2; 7 bases fit TRBD1. CDR1 and CDR2 (germline): SGHRS, YFSETQ. This CDR3 spans 15 amino acids. The junction had 6 bases not matched to a gene; V was cut back by 2 bases and J by 2 bases. The CDR3 DNA is TGCGCCAGCAGCTTAGGGACAGCACTGAACTATGGCTACACCTTC. Its translation: CASSLGTALNYGYTF.

This rearrangement joins TRBV5-1 to TRBJ1-2; 10 bases are shared with TRBD1. This CDR3 comprises 16 residues. Germline loops: CDR1 SGHRS, CDR2 YFSETQ. Trimming removed 5 bases from V and 1 base from J; junction bases left unmatched: 8. The CDR3 sequence: CASRRDRGVSNYGYTF. The CDR3 bases are TGCGCCAGCAGGCGGGACAGGGGAGTTAGTAACTATGGCTACACCTTC.

Here the CDR3 reads CASSLVGQISEAFF. CDR3 DNA sequence: TGTGCCAGCAGCTTAGTGGGACAGATCTCTGAAGCTTTCTTT. The chain carries TRBV7-9 and TRBJ1-1; 7 bases map to TRBD1. The CDR3 runs 14 residues. Germline loops: CDR1 SEHNR, CDR2 FQNEAQ (reference sequence). With 1 base clipped from V and 6 bases from J, the junction kept 5 bases outside the gene matches.

The J gene is TRBJ2-7, the V gene TRBV2; D gene ambiguous. Trimming cost V 3 bases and J 1 base, with 7 bases left between them. Per the germline V gene, CDR1 is SNHLY and CDR2 is FYNNEI. The length of the CDR3 is 13 residues. CDR3 amino acids: CASSDDKSYEQYF. As DNA, the CDR3 is TGTGCCAGCAGTGATGACAAATCCTACGAGCAGTACTTC.

The chain uses TRBV12-3 or TRBV12-4 and TRBJ2-1, with a weak D call TRBD2 (5 bases). This CDR3 is built from 11 residues. V shed 5 bases and J shed 9 bases, with 8 bases lying between them. The CDR3 DNA reads TGTGCCAGCAGTACTAGATCTGAGCAGTTCTTC. Translated: CASSTRSEQFF.

The chain recombines TRBV19 with TRBJ1-5; TRBD1 matches at 9 bases. This CDR3 spans 13 amino acids. Germline CDR1 LNHDA, CDR2 SQIVND (reference sequence). The ends lost 9 bases at V and 7 bases at J; junction bases unmatched: 7. The CDR3 nucleotides read TGTGCCAGCGAGGACAGGGGAGGGCAGCCCCAGCATTTT. As protein: CASEDRGGQPQHF.

V gene TRBV6-6 combines with J gene TRBJ1-5, with D unresolved. CDR1 MNHNY and CDR2 SVGAGI come from the germline V gene (reference sequence). The CDR3 spans 16 residues. V gave up 4 bases and J gave up 3 bases, with 16 bases separating them. The chain's CDR3 is CASSSLAGLINQPQHF. The CDR3 DNA sequence: TGTGCCAGCAGTTCCTTAGCAGGACTGATCAATCAGCCCCAGCATTTT.

This clone occurred a few times. V is TRBV5-1 and J is TRBJ2-3; 7 nucleotides align to TRBD2. V shed 3 bases and J 0 bases; nucleotides not matched to a gene: 13. The CDR3 consists of 18 residues. Germline V gives CDR1 SGHRS, CDR2 YFSETQ. CDR3 region: CASSSYSGPTASTDTQYF. Here the CDR3 DNA reads TGCGCCAGCAGCTCCTATAGCGGGCCGACCGCTAGCACAGATACGCAGTATTTT.

This chain connects TRBV10-1 to TRBJ2-7; maybe TRBD1 (6 bases). Trimming took 8 bases from V and 6 from J, leaving 17 bases between them. This CDR3 has 13 amino acids. Germline V gene data show CDR1 as WNHNN and CDR2 as SYGVQD (reference sequence). The CDR3 loop reads CASSWDKASEQYF. CDR3 nucleotides: TGCGCCAGCTCTTGGGACAAAGCCTCCGAGCAGTACTTC.

The chain recombines TRBV9 with TRBJ2-1, with TRBD2 as a possible D gene (6 bases). Trimming removed 7 bases at V and 3 bases at J, with 17 bases between. Germline CDR1 reads SGDLS; CDR2 reads YYNGEE. The CDR3 consists of 15 residues. CDR3 in amino acids: CASGGRGSLYNEQFF. In nucleotides, the CDR3 is TGTGCCAGCGGAGGGCGGGGATCCCTCTACAATGAGCAGTTCTTC. Full variable domain (missing parts from reference TRBV9 and TRBJ2-1): DSGVTQTPKHLITATGQRVTLRCSPRSGDLSVYWYQQSLDQGLQFLIQYYNGEERAKGNILERFSAQQFPDLHSELNLSSLELGDSALYFCASGGRGSLYNEQFFGPGTRLTVL.